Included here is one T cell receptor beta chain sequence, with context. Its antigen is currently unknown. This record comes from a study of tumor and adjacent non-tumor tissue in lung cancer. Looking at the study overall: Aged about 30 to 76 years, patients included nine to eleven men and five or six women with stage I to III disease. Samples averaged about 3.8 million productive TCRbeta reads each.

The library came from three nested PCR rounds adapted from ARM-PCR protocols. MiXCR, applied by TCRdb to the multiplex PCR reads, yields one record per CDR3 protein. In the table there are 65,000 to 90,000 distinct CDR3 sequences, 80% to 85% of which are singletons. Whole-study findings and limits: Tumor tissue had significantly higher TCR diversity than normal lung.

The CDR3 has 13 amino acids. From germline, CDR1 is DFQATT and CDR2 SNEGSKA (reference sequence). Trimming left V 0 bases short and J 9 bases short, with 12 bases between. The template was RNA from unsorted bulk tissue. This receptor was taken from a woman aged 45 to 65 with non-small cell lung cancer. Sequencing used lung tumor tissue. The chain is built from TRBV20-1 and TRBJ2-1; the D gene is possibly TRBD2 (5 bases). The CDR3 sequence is CSARDPKEAEQFF. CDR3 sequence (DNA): TGCAGTGCTAGAGACCCTAAGGAGGCTGAGCAGTTCTTC.